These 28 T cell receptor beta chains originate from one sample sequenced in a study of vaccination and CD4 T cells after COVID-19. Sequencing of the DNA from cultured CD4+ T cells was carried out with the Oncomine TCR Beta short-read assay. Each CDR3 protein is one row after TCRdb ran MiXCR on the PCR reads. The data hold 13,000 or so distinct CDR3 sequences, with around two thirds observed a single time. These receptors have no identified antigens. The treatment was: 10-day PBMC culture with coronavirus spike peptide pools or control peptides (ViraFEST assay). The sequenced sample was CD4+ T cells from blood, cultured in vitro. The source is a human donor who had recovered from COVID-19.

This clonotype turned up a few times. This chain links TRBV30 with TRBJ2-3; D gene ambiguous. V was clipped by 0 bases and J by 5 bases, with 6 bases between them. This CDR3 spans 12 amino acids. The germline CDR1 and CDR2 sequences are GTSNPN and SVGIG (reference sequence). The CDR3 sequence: CAWSVSGDTQYF. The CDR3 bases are TGTGCCTGGAGTGTTTCAGGAGATACGCAGTATTTT.

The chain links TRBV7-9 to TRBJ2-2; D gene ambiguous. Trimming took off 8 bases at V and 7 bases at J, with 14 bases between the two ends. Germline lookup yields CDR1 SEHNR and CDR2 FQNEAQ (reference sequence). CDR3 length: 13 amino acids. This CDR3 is CASPKGWGGELFF. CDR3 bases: TGTGCCAGCCCCAAGGGATGGGGCGGGGAGCTGTTTTTT.

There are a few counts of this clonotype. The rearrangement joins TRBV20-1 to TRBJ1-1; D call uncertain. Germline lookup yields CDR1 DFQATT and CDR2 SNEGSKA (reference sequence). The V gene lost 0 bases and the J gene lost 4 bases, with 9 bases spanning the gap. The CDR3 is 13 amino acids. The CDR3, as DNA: TGCAGTGCTAGAGACGGACTTATCACTGAAGCTTTCTTT. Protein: CSARDGLITEAFF.

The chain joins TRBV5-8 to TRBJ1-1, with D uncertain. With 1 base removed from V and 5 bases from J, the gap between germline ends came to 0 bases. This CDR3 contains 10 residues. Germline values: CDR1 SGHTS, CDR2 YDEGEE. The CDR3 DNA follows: TGTGCCAGCAGCTTGACTGAAGCTTTCTTT. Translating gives CASSLTEAFF. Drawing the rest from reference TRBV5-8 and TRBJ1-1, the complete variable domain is EAGVTQSPTHLIKTRGQQATLRCSPISGHTSVYWYQQALGLGLQFLLWYDEGEERNRGNFPPRFSGRQFPNYSSELNVNALELEDSALYLCASSLTEAFFGQGTRLTVV.

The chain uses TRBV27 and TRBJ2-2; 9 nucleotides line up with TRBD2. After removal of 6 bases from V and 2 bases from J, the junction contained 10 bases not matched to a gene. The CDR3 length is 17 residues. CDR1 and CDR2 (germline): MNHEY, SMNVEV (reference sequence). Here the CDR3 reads CASRSGRLADNTGELFF. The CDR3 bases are TGTGCCAGCAGGTCAGGGCGACTAGCGGATAACACCGGGGAGCTGTTTTTT.

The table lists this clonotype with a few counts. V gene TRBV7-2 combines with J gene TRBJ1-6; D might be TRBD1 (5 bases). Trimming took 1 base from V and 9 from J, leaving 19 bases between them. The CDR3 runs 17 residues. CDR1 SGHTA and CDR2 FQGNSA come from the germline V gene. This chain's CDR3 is CASSLEPQGLVGSPLHF. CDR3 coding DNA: TGTGCCAGCAGCTTAGAGCCCCAGGGACTAGTTGGTTCACCCCTCCACTTT.

The CDR3 sequence: CASSEADGVGGNEQFF. The CDR3, as DNA: TGTGCCAGCAGTGAAGCAGACGGAGTTGGAGGCAATGAGCAGTTCTTC. This chain links TRBV6-1 with TRBJ2-1; tentatively, D is TRBD2 (5 bases). Germline CDR1 MNHNS, CDR2 SASEGT. V was shortened by 0 bases and J by 6 bases, with 15 bases between the two germline ends. CDR3 length: 16 residues.

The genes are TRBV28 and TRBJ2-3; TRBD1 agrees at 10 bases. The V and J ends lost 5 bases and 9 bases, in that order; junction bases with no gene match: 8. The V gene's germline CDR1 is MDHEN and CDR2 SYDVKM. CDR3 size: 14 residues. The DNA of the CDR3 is TGTGCCAGCAGTCCCGGGACAGGGGATCGCACGCAGTATTTT. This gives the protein CASSPGTGDRTQYF. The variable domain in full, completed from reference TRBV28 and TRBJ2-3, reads DVKVTQSSRYLVKRTGEKVFLECVQDMDHENMFWYRQDPGLGLRLIYFSYDVKMKEKGDIPEGYSVSREKKERFSLILESASTNQTSMYLCASSPGTGDRTQYFGPGTRLTVL.

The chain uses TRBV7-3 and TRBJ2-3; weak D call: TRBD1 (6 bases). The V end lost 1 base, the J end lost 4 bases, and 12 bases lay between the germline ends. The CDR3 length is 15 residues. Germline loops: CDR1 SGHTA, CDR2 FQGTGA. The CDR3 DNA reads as TGTGCCAGCAGCTTAAGAGGGGGTGGGGCAGATACGCAGTATTTT. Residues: CASSLRGGGADTQYF. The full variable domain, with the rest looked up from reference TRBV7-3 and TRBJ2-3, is GAGVSQTPSNKVTEKGKYVELRCDPISGHTALYWYRQSLGQGPEFLIYFQGTGAADDSGLPNDRFFAVRPEGSVSTLKIQRTERGDSAVYLCASSLRGGGADTQYFGPGTRLTVL.

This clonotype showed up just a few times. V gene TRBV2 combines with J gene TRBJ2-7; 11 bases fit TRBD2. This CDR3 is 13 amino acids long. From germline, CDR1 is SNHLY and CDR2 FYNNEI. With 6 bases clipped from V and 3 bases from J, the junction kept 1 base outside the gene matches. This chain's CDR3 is CASSTSGSYEQYF. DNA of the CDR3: TGTGCCAGCAGCACTAGCGGGAGCTACGAGCAGTACTTC.

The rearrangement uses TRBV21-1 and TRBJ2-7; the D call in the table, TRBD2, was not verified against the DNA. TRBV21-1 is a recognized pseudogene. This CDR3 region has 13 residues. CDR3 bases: TGTGCCACTTATAGCGGGAGGATGTACGAGCAGTACTTC. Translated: CATYSGRMYEQYF.

The CDR3 sequence is CSARSGGSQPQHF. The DNA of the CDR3 is TGCAGTGCTAGATCCGGGGGTAGTCAGCCCCAGCATTTT. The chain couples TRBV20-1 to TRBJ1-5; tentatively, D is TRBD1 (5 bases). CDR1 is DFQATT and CDR2 is SNEGSKA in the germline V gene (reference sequence). CDR3 size: 13 residues. V shed 2 bases and J shed 6 bases, with 11 bases lying between them.

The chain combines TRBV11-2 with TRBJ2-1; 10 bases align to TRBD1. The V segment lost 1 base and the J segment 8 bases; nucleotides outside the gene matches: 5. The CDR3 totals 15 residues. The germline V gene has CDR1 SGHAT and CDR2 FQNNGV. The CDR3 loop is CASSLGDRGGHEQFF. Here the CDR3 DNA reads TGTGCCAGCAGCTTAGGGGACAGGGGAGGCCATGAGCAGTTCTTC. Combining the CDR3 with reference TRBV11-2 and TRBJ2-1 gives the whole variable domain EAGVAQSPRYKIIEKRQSVAFWCNPISGHATLYWYQQILGQGPKLLIQFQNNGVVDDSQLPKDRFSAERLKGVDSTLKIQPAKLEDSAVYLCASSLGDRGGHEQFFGPGTRLTVL.

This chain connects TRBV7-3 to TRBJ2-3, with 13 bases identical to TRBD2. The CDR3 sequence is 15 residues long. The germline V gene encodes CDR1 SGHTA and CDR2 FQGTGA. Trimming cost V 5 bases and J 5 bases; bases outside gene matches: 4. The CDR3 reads CASSRTSGSGDTQYF. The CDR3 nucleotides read TGTGCCAGCAGCCGGACTAGCGGGAGTGGAGATACGCAGTATTTT.

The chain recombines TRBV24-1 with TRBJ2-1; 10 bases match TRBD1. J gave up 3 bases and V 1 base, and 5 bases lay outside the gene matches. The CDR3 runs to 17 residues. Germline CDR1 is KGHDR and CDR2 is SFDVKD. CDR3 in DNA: TGTGCCACCAGTGATTTAGCCGGGACAGGGGACTACAATGAGCAGTTCTTC. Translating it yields CATSDLAGTGDYNEQFF.

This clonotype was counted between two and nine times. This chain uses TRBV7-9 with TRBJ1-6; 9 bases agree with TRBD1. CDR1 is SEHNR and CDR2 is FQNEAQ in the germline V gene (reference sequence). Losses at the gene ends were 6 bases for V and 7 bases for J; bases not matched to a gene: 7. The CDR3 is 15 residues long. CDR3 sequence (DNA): TGTGCCAGCAGTCCCGGGACAGGGCGCAATTCACCCCTCCACTTT. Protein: CASSPGTGRNSPLHF.

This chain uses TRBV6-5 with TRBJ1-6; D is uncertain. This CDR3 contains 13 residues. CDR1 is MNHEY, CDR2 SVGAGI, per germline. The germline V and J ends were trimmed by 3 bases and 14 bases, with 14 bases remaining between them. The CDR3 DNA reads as TGTGCCAGCAGTTATAGCCCCTGGGTCGCCCTCCACTTT. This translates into CASSYSPWVALHF.

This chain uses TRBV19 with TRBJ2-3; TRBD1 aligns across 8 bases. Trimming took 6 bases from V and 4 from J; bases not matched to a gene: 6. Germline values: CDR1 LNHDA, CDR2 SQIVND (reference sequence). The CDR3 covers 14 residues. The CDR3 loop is CASRRQGMPDTQYF. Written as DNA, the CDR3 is TGTGCCAGTAGACGACAGGGGATGCCAGATACGCAGTATTTT.

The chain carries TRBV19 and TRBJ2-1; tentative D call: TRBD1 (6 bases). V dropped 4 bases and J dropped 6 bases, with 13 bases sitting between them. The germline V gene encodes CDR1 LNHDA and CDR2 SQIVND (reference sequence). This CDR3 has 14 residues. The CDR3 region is CASSRAGAFNEQFF. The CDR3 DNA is TGTGCCAGTAGTAGGGCAGGGGCCTTCAATGAGCAGTTCTTC.

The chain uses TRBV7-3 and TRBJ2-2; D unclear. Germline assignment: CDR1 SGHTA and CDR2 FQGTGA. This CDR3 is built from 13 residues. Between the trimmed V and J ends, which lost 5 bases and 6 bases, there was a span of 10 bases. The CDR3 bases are TGTGCCAGCAGCACCCGTTCGGCCGGGGAGCTGTTTTTT. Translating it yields CASSTRSAGELFF.

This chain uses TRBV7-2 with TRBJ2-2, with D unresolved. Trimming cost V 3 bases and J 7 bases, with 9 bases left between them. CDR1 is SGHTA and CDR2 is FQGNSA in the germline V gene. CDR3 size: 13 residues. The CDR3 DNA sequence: TGTGCCAGCAGCTTCGCCGTTCGCGGGGAGCTGTTTTTT. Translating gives CASSFAVRGELFF.

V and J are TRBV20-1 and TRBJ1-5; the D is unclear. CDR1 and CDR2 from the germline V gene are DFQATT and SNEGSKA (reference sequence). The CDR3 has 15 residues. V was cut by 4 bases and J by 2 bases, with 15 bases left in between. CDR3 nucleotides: TGCAGTGCTACCCTTCCGACCATGGGCAATCAGCCCCAGCATTTT. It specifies CSATLPTMGNQPQHF.

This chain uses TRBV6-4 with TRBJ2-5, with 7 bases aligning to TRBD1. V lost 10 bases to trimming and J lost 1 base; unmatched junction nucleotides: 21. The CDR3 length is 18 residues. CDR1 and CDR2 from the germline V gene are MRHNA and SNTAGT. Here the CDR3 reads CATMRFQGDSQIQETQYF. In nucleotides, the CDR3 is TGTGCCACCATGCGATTTCAGGGGGATTCACAAATCCAAGAGACCCAGTACTTC.

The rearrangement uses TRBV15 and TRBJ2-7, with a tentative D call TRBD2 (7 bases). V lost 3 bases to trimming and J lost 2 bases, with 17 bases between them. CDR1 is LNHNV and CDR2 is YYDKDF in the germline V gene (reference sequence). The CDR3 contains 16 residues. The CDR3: CATSRGGAGTPYEQYF. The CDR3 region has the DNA TGTGCCACCAGCAGGGGGGGGGCAGGGACCCCCTACGAGCAGTACTTC.

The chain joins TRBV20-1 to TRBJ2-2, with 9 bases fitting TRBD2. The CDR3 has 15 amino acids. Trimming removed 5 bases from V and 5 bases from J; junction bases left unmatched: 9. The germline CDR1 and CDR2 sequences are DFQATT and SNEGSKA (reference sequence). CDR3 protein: CSAGLSGRNTGELFF. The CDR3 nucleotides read TGCAGTGCTGGCCTCAGCGGGAGGAATACCGGGGAGCTGTTTTTT.

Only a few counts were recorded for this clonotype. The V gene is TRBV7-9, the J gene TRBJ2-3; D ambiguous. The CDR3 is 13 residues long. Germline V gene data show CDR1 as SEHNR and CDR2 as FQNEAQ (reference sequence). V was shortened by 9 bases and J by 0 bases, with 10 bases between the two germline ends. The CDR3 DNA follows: TGTGCCAGGTCGGTGGGGAGCACAGATACGCAGTATTTT. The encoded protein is CARSVGSTDTQYF.

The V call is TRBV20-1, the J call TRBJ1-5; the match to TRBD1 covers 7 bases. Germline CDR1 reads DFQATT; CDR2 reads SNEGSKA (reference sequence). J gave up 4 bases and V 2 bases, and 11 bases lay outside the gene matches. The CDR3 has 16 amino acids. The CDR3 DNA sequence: TGCAGTGCTAGAAAGCGGTCAGGGGGTAGTAATCAGCCCCAGCATTTT. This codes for CSARKRSGGSNQPQHF.

For the CDR3, the DNA is TGTGCCAGCACCGTGATAGCCACTGAAGCTTTCTTT. It encodes CASTVIATEAFF. The rearrangement uses TRBV2 and TRBJ1-1; D gene ambiguous. The germline gives CDR1 SNHLY, CDR2 FYNNEI. The CDR3 has 12 residues. Trimming stripped 7 bases from V and 4 bases from J, with 10 bases between.